Listed here are 28 T cell receptor beta chains from one sample, sequenced in a study of shared clonotypes between healthy human individuals. It was CD45RO-negative cells, positively selected for CCR7, that made up naive CD8 cells, with terminally differentiated effector memory CD45RA+ cells excluded. Only in-frame clones appear in the TCRdb table, and some are missing; sequencing was by immunoSEQ multiplex PCR. The sample lists hundreds of thousands of clones, 95% occurring once. The sequenced sample consisted of naive CD8+ T cells sorted from blood. The source of these receptors is a woman between 25 and 40 years old in good health.

The rearrangement joins TRBV11-2 to TRBJ1-1; D perhaps matches TRBD1 (5 bases). Trimming stripped 1 base from V and 5 bases from J, with 11 bases between. The CDR3 consists of 14 residues. Germline CDR1 SGHAT, CDR2 FQNNGV. As DNA, the CDR3 is TGTGCCAGCAGCTTAGCGGGGGGGGATACTGAAGCTTTCTTT. It translates to CASSLAGGDTEAFF.

The V call is TRBV19, the J call TRBJ2-1; D not resolved. CDR1 is LNHDA and CDR2 is SQIVND in the germline V gene (reference sequence). Trimming took off 9 bases at V and 10 bases at J, with 16 bases between the two ends. The CDR3 runs 12 residues. CDR3 residues: CASAGPFWEQFF. DNA of the CDR3: TGTGCCAGCGCCGGCCCCTTTTGGGAGCAGTTCTTC. The full variable domain, with the rest looked up from reference TRBV19 and TRBJ2-1, is DGGITQSPKYLFRKEGQNVTLSCEQNLNHDAMYWYRQDPGQGLRLIYYSQIVNDFQKGDIAEGYSVSREKKESFPLTVTSAQKNPTAFYLCASAGPFWEQFFGPGTRLTVL.

The CDR3 region is CASSEQYNEQFF. CDR3 coding DNA: TGCGCCAGCAGTGAACAGTACAATGAGCAGTTCTTC. V and J are TRBV10-2 and TRBJ2-1; D ambiguous. The V end lost 3 bases, the J end lost 4 bases, and 4 bases lay between the germline ends. Germline V gene data show CDR1 as WSHSY and CDR2 as SAAADI. The CDR3 has 12 amino acids.

This chain connects TRBV6-5 to TRBJ2-1; 8 bases are a match to TRBD2. V was clipped by 0 bases and J by 9 bases; unmatched bases: 10. The CDR3 is 16 amino acids. CDR1 is MNHEY, CDR2 SVGAGI, per germline. CDR3 nucleotide sequence: TGTGCCAGCAGTTACTCCACTAGCGGAGGGATCGCTGAGCAGTTCTTC. Translation: CASSYSTSGGIAEQFF.

The chain is built from TRBV28 and TRBJ1-2, with TRBD1 identical over 12 bases. The ends lost 6 bases at V and 8 bases at J; junction bases unmatched: 16. This CDR3 comprises 17 residues. The germline gives CDR1 MDHEN, CDR2 SYDVKM. The CDR3 DNA follows: TGTGCCAGCAGGCACCCTCCCGGGACAGGGGGCGCAGGCGGCTACACCTTC. Its protein is CASRHPPGTGGAGGYTF.

The chain employs TRBV5-6 and TRBJ2-1, with D maybe TRBD1 (6 bases). Trimming took off 2 bases at V and 12 bases at J, with 9 bases between the two ends. Germline CDR1 is SGHDT and CDR2 is YYEEEE. The CDR3 is 11 amino acids. The chain's CDR3 is CASSFGGGQFF. CDR3 in DNA: TGTGCCAGCAGCTTTGGGGGCGGGCAGTTCTTC.

This clone appeared once. The chain uses TRBV5-8 and TRBJ2-1; no clear D. CDR1 is SGHTS, CDR2 YDEGEE, per germline. Trimming left V 0 bases short and J 2 bases short, with 9 bases between. The CDR3 runs to 15 residues. For the CDR3, the DNA is TGTGCCAGCAGCTTGGCCCCTAGTCCCTACAATGAGCAGTTCTTC. Translation gives CASSLAPSPYNEQFF. The full variable domain, its missing parts supplied by reference TRBV5-8 and TRBJ2-1, is EAGVTQSPTHLIKTRGQQATLRCSPISGHTSVYWYQQALGLGLQFLLWYDEGEERNRGNFPPRFSGRQFPNYSSELNVNALELEDSALYLCASSLAPSPYNEQFFGPGTRLTVL.

The chain joins TRBV28 to TRBJ2-7, with D possibly matching TRBD1 (6 bases). This CDR3 contains 11 residues. Germline V gene sequence: CDR1 MDHEN, CDR2 SYDVKM. The ends were cut back, 3 bases at V and 9 bases at J, with 9 bases in the middle. The CDR3: CASSFGQTQYF. The CDR3 region has the DNA TGTGCCAGCAGTTTCGGACAGACGCAGTACTTC. Based on the CDR3 plus reference TRBV28 and TRBJ2-7, the full variable domain is DVKVTQSSRYLVKRTGEKVFLECVQDMDHENMFWYRQDPGLGLRLIYFSYDVKMKEKGDIPEGYSVSREKKERFSLILESASTNQTSMYLCASSFGQTQYFGPGTRLTVT.

This chain connects TRBV30 to TRBJ1-6; D call uncertain. CDR1 is GTSNPN and CDR2 is SVGIG in the germline V gene (reference sequence). This CDR3 is 14 amino acids long. Trimming took off 4 bases at V and 0 bases at J, with 7 bases between the two ends. The CDR3 sequence is CAWNYRSYNSPLHF. The CDR3 coding sequence is TGTGCCTGGAACTATCGCTCCTATAATTCACCCCTCCACTTT.

This chain connects TRBV27 to TRBJ2-7; D gene unclear. The CDR3 spans 12 residues. The germline V gene has CDR1 MNHEY and CDR2 SMNVEV (reference sequence). The V end lost 8 bases, the J end lost 6 bases, and 14 bases lay between the germline ends. The DNA of the CDR3 is TGTGCCAGCCGGGCCGTGGCTGGCGAGCAGTACTTC. Translation: CASRAVAGEQYF.

The chain joins TRBV27 to TRBJ2-2; no definite D call. CDR1 and CDR2 from the germline V gene are MNHEY and SMNVEV (reference sequence). V lost 3 bases, J lost 4 bases, and 12 bases lay in between. The CDR3 contains 15 residues. The CDR3 here is CASSFDLLGTGELFF. CDR3 coding DNA: TGTGCCAGCAGTTTTGATCTTCTAGGCACCGGGGAGCTGTTTTTT.

The rearrangement links TRBV11-2 to TRBJ1-1, with 10 bases fitting TRBD1. J was trimmed by 8 bases and V by 3 bases; bases with no gene match: 0. Germline V lookup: CDR1 SGHAT, CDR2 FQNNGV. This CDR3 is built from 12 residues. The CDR3 DNA follows: TGTGCCAGCAGCTTGGGACAGGGGGAAGCTTTCTTT. Encoded protein: CASSLGQGEAFF.

This clone has just one count. The V call is TRBV19, the J call TRBJ2-7, with 12 positions matching TRBD2. The CDR3 runs to 19 residues. In germline, CDR1 is LNHDA, CDR2 SQIVND (reference sequence). V lost 4 bases to trimming and J lost 2 bases; unmatched junction nucleotides: 15. DNA of the CDR3: TGTGCCAGTAGTACCCTCCGGACTAGCGGGGTGATAGGGGCCTACGAGCAGTACTTC. Its translation: CASSTLRTSGVIGAYEQYF.

CDR3 bases: TGTGCCAGCAGAAGGGGGACAGGGTTCGAGCAGTACTTC. It codes for CASRRGTGFEQYF. This chain links TRBV27 with TRBJ2-7; the match to TRBD1 covers 9 bases. After removal of 6 bases from V and 6 bases from J, the junction contained 6 bases not matched to a gene. Germline V CDR1 and CDR2: MNHEY, SMNVEV (reference sequence). This CDR3 is built from 13 residues.

This clone showed up just once. The chain combines TRBV27 with TRBJ1-1, with D maybe TRBD1 (5 bases). The CDR3 extends over 14 amino acids. V lost 1 base, J lost 3 bases, and 9 bases lay in between. Germline-derived CDR1 and CDR2 are MNHEY and SMNVEV (reference sequence). The CDR3 DNA sequence: TGTGCCAGCAGTTTATATGGGGCGGACACTGAAGCTTTCTTT. This gives the protein CASSLYGADTEAFF.

The rearrangement uses TRBV9 and TRBJ1-1, with D tentatively TRBD1 (5 bases). Deletions cut 4 bases from V and 4 bases from J, with 14 bases between. Per the germline V gene, CDR1 is SGDLS and CDR2 is YYNGEE. The CDR3 length is 14 residues. CDR3 nucleotides: TGTGCCAGCAGCATAAACCAGGGCTTCACTGAAGCTTTCTTT. It specifies CASSINQGFTEAFF. Full variable domain (outside the CDR3, taken from reference TRBV9 and TRBJ1-1): DSGVTQTPKHLITATGQRVTLRCSPRSGDLSVYWYQQSLDQGLQFLIQYYNGEERAKGNILERFSAQQFPDLHSELNLSSLELGDSALYFCASSINQGFTEAFFGQGTRLTVV.

The chain joins TRBV6-5 to TRBJ1-2; D is perhaps TRBD1 (5 bases). The CDR3 length is 15 residues. From germline, CDR1 is MNHEY and CDR2 SVGAGI. V was shortened by 0 bases and J by 1 base, with 9 bases between the two germline ends. CDR3 nucleotides: TGTGCCAGCAGTTACTCGTTGGGGGTTAACTATGGCTACACCTTC. This codes for CASSYSLGVNYGYTF.

The chain combines TRBV28 with TRBJ2-6, with no clear D. The germline V and J ends were trimmed by 5 bases and 4 bases, with 6 bases remaining between them. The CDR3 spans 13 residues. CDR1 MDHEN and CDR2 SYDVKM come from the germline V gene. In nucleotides, the CDR3 is TGTGCCAGCAGTAGGTCCGGGGCCAACGTCCTGACTTTC. The encoded protein is CASSRSGANVLTF.

This rearrangement joins TRBV5-4 to TRBJ1-3; no reliable D call. This CDR3 comprises 14 residues. Germline V gene sequence: CDR1 SGHNT, CDR2 YYREEE (reference sequence). The V end was cut by 4 bases, the J end by 3 bases, with 11 bases between. CDR3 bases: TGTGCCAGCAGCCCCGGAGGGAGTGGAAACACCATATATTTT. Encoded protein: CASSPGGSGNTIYF.

Of note for this clone: The identical CDR3 is also encoded by other nucleotide sequences in the sample. CDR3 DNA sequence: TGTGCCAGCAGCTTGGGGGGTTACGAGCAGTACTTC. Amino acid sequence: CASSLGGYEQYF. V is TRBV5-4 and J is TRBJ2-7; D is unresolved. The germline V gene encodes CDR1 SGHNT and CDR2 YYREEE (reference sequence). The CDR3 is 12 residues long. V shed 0 bases and J shed 4 bases, with 5 bases lying between them.

The rearrangement uses TRBV14 and TRBJ2-1; D is possibly TRBD1 (5 bases). From germline, CDR1 is SGHDN and CDR2 FVKESK. Deletions cut 1 base from V and 8 bases from J, with 12 bases between. This CDR3 spans 14 amino acids. The CDR3 coding sequence is TGTGCCAGCAGCCAAGTTCCAGGGCTCTATGAGCAGTTCTTC. It yields the protein CASSQVPGLYEQFF.

A note on this clone: The sample carries other DNA sequences with the same CDR3. The V gene is TRBV20-1, the J gene TRBJ2-1; unclear D gene. The V end lost 6 bases, the J end lost 3 bases, and 6 bases lay between the germline ends. Per the germline V gene, CDR1 is DFQATT and CDR2 is SNEGSKA (reference sequence). The CDR3 covers 11 residues. In nucleotides, the CDR3 is TGCAGTGCCCCATACTACAATGAGCAGTTCTTC. This gives the protein CSAPYYNEQFF.

The chain recombines TRBV30 with TRBJ2-5; D is unclear. The V gene lost 4 bases and the J gene lost 5 bases, with 5 bases spanning the gap. CDR1 and CDR2 (germline): GTSNPN, SVGIG (reference sequence). CDR3 size: 10 residues. The CDR3 DNA reads TGTGCCTGGATAGGCGAGACCCAGTACTTC. Translating gives CAWIGETQYF.

The chain links TRBV5-1 to TRBJ2-5; the match to TRBD2 covers 12 bases. The J call may be in error: the DNA end matches TRBJ2-7 better. Per the germline V gene, CDR1 is SGHRS and CDR2 is YFSETQ. The length of the CDR3 is 19 residues. The CDR3 sequence is CASSFRKGSLAGGTYEQYF. The CDR3 DNA follows: TGCGCCAGCAGCTTCAGGAAGGGGTCCCTAGCGGGAGGGACCTACGAGCAGTACTTC.

The rearrangement uses TRBV27 and TRBJ1-4, with 7 bases matching TRBD1. Germline-derived CDR1 and CDR2 are MNHEY and SMNVEV (reference sequence). CDR3 length equals 15 residues. V gave up 11 bases and J gave up 7 bases; unmatched junction bases: 16. This CDR3 reads CASRRRGRKSEKLFF. CDR3 in DNA: TGTGCCTCTAGGCGGAGGGGGCGGAAGTCTGAAAAACTGTTTTTT.

The chain is built from TRBV27 and TRBJ1-1; tentatively, D is TRBD1 (6 bases). Trimming cost V 5 bases and J 4 bases, with 14 bases left between them. The V gene's germline CDR1 is MNHEY and CDR2 SMNVEV (reference sequence). The CDR3 has 14 amino acids. The CDR3: CASSVIQGGTEAFF. The CDR3 DNA sequence: TGTGCCAGCAGTGTCATACAGGGAGGCACTGAAGCTTTCTTT.

The chain joins TRBV13 to TRBJ1-2, with 9 bases matching TRBD1. This CDR3 has 14 amino acids. Trimming removed 5 bases from V and 6 bases from J; junction bases left unmatched: 7. The germline gives CDR1 PRHDT, CDR2 FYEKMQ (reference sequence). CDR3 in amino acids: CASSVTGGADGYTF. The CDR3, as DNA: TGTGCCAGCAGCGTTACAGGGGGCGCGGATGGCTACACCTTC.

The chain uses TRBV4-1 and TRBJ2-7; D gene unclear. With 1 base removed from V and 7 bases from J, the gap between germline ends came to 14 bases. Germline V lookup: CDR1 MGHRA, CDR2 YSYEKL. This CDR3 is built from 14 residues. CDR3 coding DNA: TGCGCCAGCAGCCAAGTTGCAAACTACGCGGAGCAGTACTTC. As protein: CASSQVANYAEQYF.